This T cell receptor (beta chain) was sequenced during a study of blood T cell repertoires in COVID-19. About the research overall: In each case, the material was cDNA or gDNA derived from T cells, B-cell-depleted T cells, or PBMCs.

Germline-derived CDR1 and CDR2 are LGHDT and YNNKEL (reference sequence). V lost 2 bases and J lost 6, with 13 bases in between. This CDR3 has 14 amino acids. Produced via immunoSEQ multiplex PCR; TCRdb's table is partial and in-frame only. The sample includes a few hundred thousand clones, 80% to 90% seen only once; the top ten take more than 0.8%. Participant ages covered about 18 to 90 years across 24 US areas. Cohort 3 recovery required two negative PCRs, clearance, or symptom resolution. The gene calls are TRBV3-1 (or the pseudogene TRBV3-2) and TRBJ1-1; D ambiguous. Sequenced input: PBMCs or T cells enriched from blood (not recorded which). The TCR sequence derives from a man aged 18 to 29 who had recovered from COVID-19. This CDR3 is CASSQNSLGAEAFF. In DNA, the CDR3 is TGTGCCAGCAGCCAAAATTCTTTGGGCGCTGAAGCTTTCTTT.